These T cell receptor beta chains were read from a single sample in a study of control samples from healthy donors and cancer patients. Sequencing was performed with immunoSEQ multiplex PCR; in TCRdb, only in-frame clones are kept and a portion is missing. The repertoire holds fewer than 15,000 clones, with about four fifths as singletons. What was sequenced was formalin-fixed, paraffin-embedded tissue. All receptors come from a male donor with melanoma. Both conserved end residues are part of each CDR3. The D gene is left open where the match is weak. Rows give clone size only sometimes, using once, few, many, or a class for an expanded clone.

D gene	clone size	V gene	J gene	CDR3 protein	CDR3 DNA
-	-	TRBV7-9	TRBJ1-1	CASSLGSGTEAFF	TGTGCCAGCAGCTTGGGATCGGGGACTGAAGCTTTCTTT
TRBD1	few	TRBV12-3/TRBV12-4	TRBJ1-1	CASSTQGGTEAFF	TGTGCCAGCAGCACGCAGGGGGGCACTGAAGCTTTCTTT
TRBD1	-	TRBV19	TRBJ1-5	CASRLDRAARNQPQHF	TGTGCCAGTAGACTCGACAGGGCGGCCCGCAATCAGCCCCAGCATTTT
-	-	TRBV6-5	TRBJ2-7	CASNNLGEQYF	TGTGCCAGCAACAACCTGGGGGAGCAGTACTTC
-	few	TRBV19	TRBJ2-5	CASSIADRTSHRTQYF	TGTGCCAGTAGTATAGCCGACAGAACCTCCCACAGGACCCAGTACTTC
-	-	TRBV3-1/TRBV3-2	TRBJ1-5	CASSQGPPRNQPQHF	TGTGCCAGCAGCCAAGGGCCCCCACGGAATCAGCCCCAGCATTTT
TRBD2	few	TRBV15	TRBJ2-4	CATSITGGDIQYF	TGTGCCACCAGCATCACGGGAGGGGACATTCAGTACTTC
TRBD1	-	TRBV7-9	TRBJ1-4	CASSRDRVEEKLFF	TGTGCCAGCAGCCGGGACAGGGTAGAGGAAAAACTGTTTTTT
-	few	TRBV12-5	TRBJ2-1	CASGLPPSEQFF	TGTGCTAGTGGTTTGCCCCCGAGTGAGCAGTTCTTC
-	-	TRBV12-5	TRBJ1-1	CASGLKGGNTEAFF	TGTGCTAGTGGTTTGAAGGGGGGTAACACTGAAGCTTTCTTT
TRBD1	-	TRBV18	TRBJ2-5	CASSPQTGDRETQYF	TGTGCCAGCTCACCCCAGACAGGGGACCGGGAGACCCAGTACTTC
TRBD1	medium-sized	TRBV6-1	TRBJ1-2	CASSEATGGAYGYTF	TGTGCCAGCAGTGAAGCGACAGGGGGCGCGTATGGCTACACCTTC
-	-	TRBV2	TRBJ2-1	CASSPFGSNEQFF	TGTGCCAGCAGTCCCTTTGGCAGCAATGAGCAGTTCTTC
-	-	TRBV9	TRBJ2-2	CASSPLRGGTGELFF	TGTGCCAGCAGCCCCCTCCGAGGGGGCACCGGGGAGCTGTTTTTT
-	-	TRBV7-9	TRBJ2-6	CASSYHTTGANVLTF	TGTGCCAGCAGCTACCACACCACTGGGGCCAACGTCCTGACTTTC
-	-	TRBV20-1	TRBJ2-7	CSAIDGSKQYF	TGCAGTGCGATAGATGGTAGCAAGCAGTACTTC
-	-	TRBV5-1	TRBJ1-1	CASTLIPSQTVNTEAFF	TGCGCCAGCACCTTAATCCCCAGCCAGACAGTGAACACTGAAGCTTTCTTT
TRBD1	few	TRBV27	TRBJ2-1	CASTSQGNNEQFF	TGTGCCAGCACTTCACAGGGGAACAATGAGCAGTTCTTC
-	-	TRBV7-2	TRBJ1-1	CASSSGTANTEAFF	TGTGCCAGCAGCTCCGGGACGGCTAACACTGAAGCTTTCTTT
TRBD1	-	TRBV6-4	TRBJ2-5	CASQYGTEETQYF	TGTGCCAGCCAGTACGGGACAGAAGAGACCCAGTACTTC
TRBD2	few	TRBV7-3	TRBJ2-3	CASSLSAGTSKYF	TGTGCCAGCAGCTTAAGCGCCGGGACTAGCAAGTATTTT
-	-	TRBV23-1	TRBJ1-3	CASSRRASGNTIYF	TGCGCCAGCAGTCGAAGGGCCTCTGGAAACACCATATATTTT
-	-	TRBV7-2	TRBJ2-2	CASTGGRRPVSTNTGELFF	TGTGCCAGCACCGGTGGACGGAGACCAGTATCAACGAACACCGGGGAGCTGTTTTTT
TRBD2	few	TRBV28	TRBJ2-7	CASNPASGYEQYF	TGTGCCAGCAACCCGGCTAGCGGGTACGAGCAGTACTTC
-	once	TRBV20-1	TRBJ2-7	CSASPPSRPYEQYF	TGCAGTGCTAGTCCCCCGTCTCGGCCCTACGAGCAGTACTTC
-	-	TRBV12-3/TRBV12-4	TRBJ1-1	CASTWGGNTEAFF	TGTGCCAGCACCTGGGGGGGGAACACTGAAGCTTTCTTT
-	-	TRBV7-9	TRBJ2-1	CASSWWGDEQFF	TGTGCCAGCAGCTGGTGGGGCGATGAGCAGTTCTTC
-	-	TRBV7-9	TRBJ1-2	CAIAPGPPDYGYTF	TGTGCCATCGCTCCGGGACCGCCGGACTATGGCTACACCTTC
-	-	TRBV5-4	TRBJ1-3	CASSNTSGGVFGNTIYF	TGTGCCAGCAGCAATACCTCCGGAGGGGTTTTCGGAAACACCATATATTTT
-	-	TRBV19	TRBJ2-3	CASSARREASTDTQYF	TGTGCCAGTAGCGCCCGACGAGAAGCTAGCACAGATACGCAGTATTTT
-	few	TRBV28	TRBJ1-2	CASRRGGYYGYTF	TGTGCCAGCAGACGGGGGGGGTACTATGGCTACACCTTC
TRBD1	-	TRBV7-8	TRBJ1-2	CASSPDRVGYGYTF	TGTGCCAGCAGCCCAGACAGGGTGGGCTATGGCTACACCTTC
-	-	TRBV5-1	TRBJ1-1	CASSFGDTREAFF	TGCGCCAGCAGCTTTGGAGACACTCGCGAAGCTTTCTTT
-	-	TRBV11-3	TRBJ2-2	CASSLRDYTGELFF	TGTGCCAGCAGCCTCCGGGACTACACCGGGGAGCTGTTTTTT
-	-	TRBV7-2	TRBJ1-1	CASSSSAGYTEAFF	TGTGCCAGCAGCTCATCCGCAGGGTACACTGAAGCTTTCTTT
-	-	TRBV25-1	TRBJ1-1	CASSEFRGANTEAFF	TGTGCCAGCAGTGAATTTAGGGGGGCGAACACTGAAGCTTTCTTT
-	-	TRBV7-8	TRBJ1-4	CASSPHEPSLGKLFF	TGTGCCAGCAGCCCCCATGAACCAAGTTTGGGAAAACTGTTTTTT
-	-	TRBV4-2	TRBJ2-7	CASSQERFYEQYF	TGTGCCAGCAGCCAAGAGCGGTTCTACGAGCAGTACTTC
TRBD1	-	TRBV7-2	TRBJ2-2	CASSLGDRTYTGELFF	TGTGCCAGCAGCTTAGGGGACAGGACCTACACCGGGGAGCTGTTTTTT
-	-	TRBV7-2	TRBJ2-2	CASSLVPDTGELFF	TGTGCCAGCAGCTTGGTTCCCGACACCGGGGAGCTGTTTTTT
-	-	TRBV28	TRBJ1-2	CASYTGYGYTF	TGTGCCAGCTACACAGGGTATGGCTACACCTTC
-	medium-sized	TRBV24-1	TRBJ1-5	CATSEGGNQPQHF	TGTGCCACCAGTGAGGGAGGGAACCAGCCCCAGCATTTT
TRBD2	-	TRBV5-5	TRBJ2-3	CASSLEAGTITDTQYF	TGTGCCAGCAGCTTGGAGGCGGGGACTATCACAGATACGCAGTATTTT
TRBD1	-	TRBV11-2	TRBJ2-1	CASSFDDRGFHNEQFF	TGTGCCAGCAGTTTCGATGACAGGGGTTTCCACAATGAGCAGTTCTTC
TRBD2	once	TRBV27	TRBJ2-5	CASSSGTSGTQYF	TGTGCCAGCAGTTCGGGGACTAGCGGGACCCAGTACTTC
-	few	TRBV7-8	TRBJ1-3	CASSPQGDTIYF	TGTGCCAGCAGCCCACAGGGAGACACCATATATTTT
-	-	TRBV9	TRBJ2-1	CASSSRDPTSTDSYNEQFF	TGTGCCAGCAGCAGCCGGGACCCGACCAGCACAGACTCCTACAATGAGCAGTTCTTC
-	once	TRBV19	TRBJ2-1	CASSRGQGDGEQFF	TGTGCCAGTAGTCGGGGGCAGGGAGACGGTGAGCAGTTCTTC
-	-	TRBV5-8	TRBJ2-7	CASSVSYEQYF	TGTGCCAGCAGCGTCTCCTACGAGCAGTACTTC